This TCR beta chain was recorded in a study of T cells in Graves' hyperthyroidism and ophthalmopathy. General study results and limits: Patients with ophthalmopathy were separated from those with stable hyperthyroidism by a 13 V-J model.

There are many counts of this clonotype. Its antigen is not identified. There were TCR beta CDR3 regions amplified from RNA transcripts. Using the HTBI primer set, a first-round RT-PCR was run on the TCR CDR3. One entry per CDR3 protein results from TCRdb running MiXCR on the multiplex PCR reads. This repertoire shows some 800,000 distinct CDR3 sequences, over 35% found once; its top ten account for 8.9%. The CDR3 length is 13 residues. Germline V lookup: CDR1 DFQATT, CDR2 SNEGSKA (reference sequence). V shed 7 bases and J shed 3 bases, with 15 bases lying between them. The chain recombines TRBV20-1 with TRBJ1-2; TRBD1 is a possible D gene (6 bases). The sequencing input was blood. The sequence derives from a man younger than 35 with Graves' hyperthyroidism. CDR3: CSVREGGHYGYTF. The CDR3 nucleotides are TGCAGTGTTAGGGAGGGGGGTCACTATGGCTACACCTTC.